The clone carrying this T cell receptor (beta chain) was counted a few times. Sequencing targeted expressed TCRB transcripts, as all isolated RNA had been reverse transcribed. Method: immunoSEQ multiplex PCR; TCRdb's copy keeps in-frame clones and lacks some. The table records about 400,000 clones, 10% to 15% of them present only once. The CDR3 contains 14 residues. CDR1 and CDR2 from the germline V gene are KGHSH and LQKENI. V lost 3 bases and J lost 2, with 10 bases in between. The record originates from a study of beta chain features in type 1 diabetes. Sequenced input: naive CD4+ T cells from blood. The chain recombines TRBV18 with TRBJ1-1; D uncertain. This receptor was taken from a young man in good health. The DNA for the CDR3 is TGTGCCAGCTCACCTGGGCAGATCAACACTGAAGCTTTCTTT. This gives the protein CASSPGQINTEAFF.